The 23 T cell receptor beta chains below come from one sample, sequenced in a study of T cell responses to AZD1222 COVID-19 vaccine. Clones were read by immunoSEQ multiplex PCR, and TCRdb kept only the in-frame ones, dropping some. This table holds some 110,000 clones, about four fifths found once. The sample here was peripheral blood, taken on day 0 of AZD1222 vaccination. The receptors originated from an adult in good health.

V is TRBV7-2 and J is TRBJ1-1, with D hard to call. With 1 base removed from V and 3 bases from J, the gap between germline ends came to 9 bases. From germline, CDR1 is SGHTA and CDR2 FQGNSA. This CDR3 has 14 amino acids. The chain's CDR3 is CASSLGAAHTEAFF. CDR3 in DNA: TGTGCCAGCAGCTTAGGGGCAGCCCACACTGAAGCTTTCTTT.

The chain joins TRBV7-2 to TRBJ1-5, with D tentatively TRBD1 (6 bases). Germline lookup yields CDR1 SGHTA and CDR2 FQGNSA. CDR3 length: 15 amino acids. The V end was cut by 3 bases, the J end by 1 base, with 10 bases between. DNA for the CDR3: TGTGCCAGCAGCTTTTCAGGGGAGAGCAATCAGCCCCAGCATTTT. Translation: CASSFSGESNQPQHF.

The gene calls are TRBV3-1 (or the pseudogene TRBV3-2) and TRBJ2-1; D is uncertain. Trimming took 1 base from V and 4 from J, leaving 8 bases between them. Germline loops: CDR1 LGHDT, CDR2 YNNKEL (reference sequence). The CDR3 length is 14 residues. CDR3 nucleotides: TGTGCCAGCAGCCAAGCGTTCAGGTACAATGAGCAGTTCTTC. This codes for CASSQAFRYNEQFF.

This chain uses TRBV5-4 with TRBJ1-1; D uncertain. CDR3 length: 13 amino acids. Trimming pared 4 bases from V and 8 bases from J, leaving 15 bases between. Germline V gives CDR1 SGHNT, CDR2 YYREEE (reference sequence). CDR3 sequence (DNA): TGTGCCAGCAGCGTCCAGAACAATGCCGAAGCTTTCTTT. Its translation is CASSVQNNAEAFF. Looking up the rest from reference TRBV5-4 and TRBJ1-1 gives the full variable domain: ETGVTQSPTHLIKTRGQQVTLRCSSQSGHNTVSWYQQALGQGPQFIFQYYREEENGRGNFPPRFSGLQFPNYSSELNVNALELDDSALYLCASSVQNNAEAFFGQGTRLTVV.

The chain couples TRBV6-4 to TRBJ2-1; the match to TRBD2 covers 8 bases. With 5 bases clipped from V and 3 bases from J, the junction kept 6 bases outside the gene matches. In germline, CDR1 is MRHNA, CDR2 SNTAGT. The CDR3 is 15 residues long. The CDR3 here is CASSRSGAFYNEQFF. The CDR3 DNA is TGTGCCAGCAGTCGTAGCGGGGCTTTCTACAATGAGCAGTTCTTC.

The V gene is TRBV11-2, the J gene TRBJ1-2; unclear D gene. Trimming stripped 5 bases from V and 8 bases from J, with 18 bases between. CDR3 length: 14 amino acids. The germline gives CDR1 SGHAT, CDR2 FQNNGV. The CDR3 coding sequence is TGTGCCAGCAGCCCTGGGAGTCGGGGTTTGGGCTACACCTTC. Translation gives CASSPGSRGLGYTF.

The chain carries TRBV7-2 and TRBJ1-2, with D unresolved. Germline values: CDR1 SGHTA, CDR2 FQGNSA. The length of the CDR3 is 15 residues. Trimming cost V 1 base and J 1 base, with 10 bases left between them. The CDR3 loop is CASSLGATNNYGYTF. The CDR3 coding sequence is TGTGCCAGCAGCTTAGGTGCGACAAATAACTATGGCTACACCTTC. The full variable domain, completed using reference TRBV7-2 and TRBJ1-2, is GAGVSQSPSNKVTEKGKDVELRCDPISGHTALYWYRQSLGQGLEFLIYFQGNSAPDKSGLPSDRFSAERTGGSVSTLTIQRTQQEDSAVYLCASSLGATNNYGYTFGSGTRLTVV.

The chain employs TRBV6-1 and TRBJ1-4, with unresolved D. V was shortened by 1 base and J by 5 bases, with 11 bases between the two germline ends. This CDR3 is built from 15 residues. Germline CDR1 is MNHNS and CDR2 is SASEGT. This chain's CDR3 is CASSEVLRINEKLFF. CDR3 nucleotides: TGTGCCAGCAGTGAAGTCTTACGGATCAATGAAAAACTGTTTTTT.

The genes are TRBV5-4 and TRBJ1-2; D is unclear. This CDR3 is 14 amino acids long. V was cut by 3 bases and J by 3 bases, with 12 bases left in between. Looked up from germline, CDR1 is SGHNT and CDR2 is YYREEE (reference sequence). As DNA, the CDR3 is TGTGCCAGCAGCTCCCTAAGGGATGACTATGGCTACACCTTC. Protein product: CASSSLRDDYGYTF.

There are a few counts of this clone. This chain joins TRBV5-1 and TRBJ1-1; D unclear. The length of the CDR3 is 14 residues. The ends were cut back, 3 bases at V and 2 bases at J, with 11 bases in the middle. Germline CDR1 is SGHRS and CDR2 is YFSETQ. CDR3 DNA sequence: TGCGCCAGCAGCTCGTCCCCCCTTAACACTGAAGCTTTCTTT. Encoded protein: CASSSSPLNTEAFF.

This clone was recorded a few times. The chain has TRBV5-1 and TRBJ2-3; weak D call: TRBD2 (7 bases). The CDR3 is 17 amino acids. Deletions cut 4 bases from V and 2 bases from J, with 20 bases between. Germline V CDR1 and CDR2: SGHRS, YFSETQ. This CDR3 is CASSAGDYQPITDTQYF. The CDR3 bases are TGCGCCAGCAGCGCAGGGGACTACCAACCCATCACAGATACGCAGTATTTT.

The rearrangement joins TRBV9 to TRBJ2-1; 9 bases match TRBD1. V shed 0 bases and J 6 bases; nucleotides not matched to a gene: 4. The germline gives CDR1 SGDLS, CDR2 YYNGEE. The CDR3 sequence is 15 residues long. CDR3 amino acids: CASSVEPTGGNEQFF. CDR3 bases: TGTGCCAGCAGCGTAGAACCGACAGGGGGCAATGAGCAGTTCTTC.

The rearrangement uses TRBV19 and TRBJ1-4; D unresolved. Trimming shortened V by 5 bases and J by 5 bases, and 18 bases separated the two germline ends. The CDR3 is made up of 16 amino acids. Germline V gene sequence: CDR1 LNHDA, CDR2 SQIVND (reference sequence). The CDR3 DNA reads as TGTGCCAGTAGTGACCGTTCCCAGGCGGACAATGAAAAACTGTTTTTT. Translation: CASSDRSQADNEKLFF.

This clone has only one observation. The V and J genes are TRBV6-5 and TRBJ1-5; unclear D gene. The ends were cut back, 7 bases at V and 4 bases at J, with 17 bases in the middle. The CDR3 consists of 15 residues. Germline V lookup: CDR1 MNHEY, CDR2 SVGAGI. Here the CDR3 reads CASTYTEPTNQPQHF. In nucleotides, the CDR3 is TGTGCCAGCACCTACACAGAGCCGACTAATCAGCCCCAGCATTTT.

In its sample, this clone was seen once. V gene TRBV6-2 or TRBV6-3 combines with J gene TRBJ1-5; TRBD1 might be the D (6 bases). CDR1 MNHEY and CDR2 SVGEGT come from the germline V gene. This CDR3 is built from 17 residues. Trimming removed 2 bases from V and 2 bases from J, with 16 bases in between. Here the CDR3 reads CASSYIQGLAGNQPQHF. CDR3 sequence (DNA): TGTGCCAGCAGTTACATACAGGGTCTCGCAGGCAATCAGCCCCAGCATTTT.

The genes are TRBV7-9 and TRBJ1-5; the D gene is possibly TRBD1 (5 bases). Germline V gene data show CDR1 as SEHNR and CDR2 as FQNEAQ (reference sequence). Deletions cut 1 base from V and 0 bases from J, with 13 bases between. This CDR3 region has 17 residues. The CDR3 sequence is CASSLEWGEYSNQPQHF. DNA for the CDR3: TGTGCCAGCAGCTTAGAATGGGGCGAATATAGCAATCAGCCCCAGCATTTT.

V is TRBV19 and J is TRBJ1-5; no firm D call. V lost 2 bases and J lost 4, with 12 bases in between. This CDR3 is 15 amino acids long. Per the germline V gene, CDR1 is LNHDA and CDR2 is SQIVND (reference sequence). The CDR3 DNA follows: TGTGCCAGTAGTATATTGGACCGGGAAAATCAGCCCCAGCATTTT. Translation gives CASSILDRENQPQHF. Full variable domain (missing parts from reference TRBV19 and TRBJ1-5): DGGITQSPKYLFRKEGQNVTLSCEQNLNHDAMYWYRQDPGQGLRLIYYSQIVNDFQKGDIAEGYSVSREKKESFPLTVTSAQKNPTAFYLCASSILDRENQPQHFGDGTRLSIL.

The rearrangement joins TRBV6-5 to TRBJ1-3; 7 bases agree with TRBD1. The V segment lost 6 bases and the J segment 4 bases; nucleotides outside the gene matches: 6. The CDR3 consists of 14 residues. In germline, CDR1 is MNHEY, CDR2 SVGAGI. The CDR3 DNA follows: TGTGCCAGCAGAGTAACAGGGGCCGGAAACACCATATATTTT. Protein: CASRVTGAGNTIYF.

The V and J genes are TRBV7-2 and TRBJ2-1; D remains ambiguous. The germline V gene encodes CDR1 SGHTA and CDR2 FQGNSA. V lost 1 base and J lost 7, with 11 bases in between. CDR3 length equals 14 residues. The CDR3 reads CASSLVQQNNEQFF. In DNA form, the CDR3 reads TGTGCCAGCAGCTTAGTACAACAGAATAATGAGCAGTTCTTC.

The chain combines TRBV5-1 with TRBJ2-2, with no clear D. Germline CDR1 reads SGHRS; CDR2 reads YFSETQ. CDR3 length: 13 amino acids. Trimming removed 0 bases from V and 4 bases from J, with 4 bases in between. The DNA of the CDR3 is TGCGCCAGCAGCTTGGGCACCACCGGGGAGCTGTTTTTT. Translation gives CASSLGTTGELFF.

The J gene is TRBJ2-2, the V gene TRBV7-2, with TRBD2 as a possible D gene (5 bases). The CDR3 spans 15 residues. V was shortened by 5 bases and J by 0 bases, with 10 bases between the two germline ends. Germline CDR1 is SGHTA and CDR2 is FQGNSA. The CDR3 DNA reads TGTGCCAGCAGCCCGACTATGTCGAACACCGGGGAGCTGTTTTTT. Its protein product is CASSPTMSNTGELFF.

The rearrangement uses TRBV11-2 and TRBJ1-4; D is unresolved. This CDR3 is 15 amino acids long. Trimming took off 5 bases at V and 8 bases at J, with 18 bases between the two ends. The germline V gene has CDR1 SGHAT and CDR2 FQNNGV. In nucleotides, the CDR3 is TGTGCCAGCAGCGACCGAAAGGATCTCTTGGAAAAACTGTTTTTT. Amino acids: CASSDRKDLLEKLFF. The whole variable domain, filled in from reference TRBV11-2 and TRBJ1-4, reads EAGVAQSPRYKIIEKRQSVAFWCNPISGHATLYWYQQILGQGPKLLIQFQNNGVVDDSQLPKDRFSAERLKGVDSTLKIQPAKLEDSAVYLCASSDRKDLLEKLFFGSGTQLSVL.

V and J are TRBV5-6 and TRBJ1-2; D remains ambiguous. V was trimmed by 4 bases and J by 5 bases, leaving 6 bases between them. The CDR3 runs to 11 residues. Germline assignment: CDR1 SGHDT and CDR2 YYEEEE. The CDR3 here is CASSREYGYTF. The CDR3 DNA reads as TGTGCCAGCAGCCGGGAGTATGGCTACACCTTC.